Listed below are T cell receptor beta chains from one sample, sequenced in a study of CD8+ T cells in alopecia areata. This table comes from immunoSEQ multiplex PCR, and its TCRdb copy is limited to in-frame clones, with some not included. Among under 250,000 clones listed, 45% to 70% were seen once. Sequenced material: CD8+ T cells sorted from blood. These receptors were obtained from a human donor in good health. CDR3s include the opening cysteine and the closing phenylalanine or tryptophan. D genes are given only for firm matches. The listing skips clone size in some rows; elsewhere it reads once, few, many or a size class.

j_call d_call cdr3_length v_call clone_size cdr3_nt cdr3_aa
TRBJ1-1 NA 10 TRBV30 few TGTGCCTGGCAGTACACTGAAGCTTTCTTT CAWQYTEAFF
TRBJ1-2 NA 12 TRBV6-6 NA TGTGCCAGCAGTTACTCGAAATTAGGCTACACCTTC CASSYSKLGYTF
TRBJ2-1 NA 13 TRBV2 NA TGTGCCAGCAGTGGGTGGGTAGTCGATGAGCAGTTCTTC CASSGWVVDEQFF
TRBJ1-2 NA 15 TRBV29-1 NA TGCAGCGTTTGGGGCCCAATACAGGGAGGGTATGGCTACACCTTC CSVWGPIQGGYGYTF
TRBJ2-1 NA 14 TRBV6-5 NA TGTGCCAGCAGTTACTCAATAGGGAGTCATGAGCAGTTCTTC CASSYSIGSHEQFF
TRBJ2-5 NA 16 TRBV4-1 once TGCGCCAGCAGCCAAGAGGTTGGTAGCGCTGAAGAGACCCAGTACTTC CASSQEVGSAEETQYF
TRBJ1-5 NA 15 TRBV2 once TGTGCCAGCAGTGGCGGCTCGGGGAGCAATCAGCCCCAGCATTTT CASSGGSGSNQPQHF
TRBJ2-7 NA 13 TRBV29-1 NA TGCAGCGTTGGGCGCGAGGGCCCCTACGAGCAGTACTTC CSVGREGPYEQYF
TRBJ2-1 TRBD2 17 TRBV5-1 NA TGCGCCAGCAGCTTGGCGCTAGCGGGGGAGGTTGGTGATGAGCAGTTCTTC CASSLALAGEVGDEQFF
TRBJ1-2 TRBD1 14 TRBV6-1 few TGTGCCAGCAGCCTTGGACAGGGGGCCTATGGCTACACCTTC CASSLGQGAYGYTF
TRBJ1-2 TRBD1 14 TRBV29-1 NA TGCAGCGTTGAAGGTTACAGGGGGGACTATGGCTACACCTTC CSVEGYRGDYGYTF
TRBJ2-1 NA 14 TRBV15 few TGTGCCACCAGCAGAGATACGCAGCACAATGAGCAGTTCTTC CATSRDTQHNEQFF
TRBJ2-7 NA 14 TRBV5-1 NA TGCGCCAGCAGCGTCCGGACCCCCCTCTACGAGCAGTACTTC CASSVRTPLYEQYF
TRBJ2-7 TRBD1 14 TRBV5-1 NA TGCGCCAGCAGCACCGCCGGGACAGATAGCCCCCAGTACTTC CASSTAGTDSPQYF
TRBJ1-2 NA 12 TRBV2 NA TGTGCCACCCTACGGCCAGGAGACGGCTACACCTTC CATLRPGDGYTF
TRBJ2-3 NA 12 TRBV5-6 NA TGTGCCAGCAGCTTACTAGACTATACGCAGTATTTT CASSLLDYTQYF
TRBJ1-1 NA 14 TRBV29-1 NA TGCAGCGTCGAGGGGCAGGGATTGAACACTGAAGCTTTCTTT CSVEGQGLNTEAFF
TRBJ2-5 TRBD2 16 TRBV9 NA TGTGCCAGCAGCCCATCTTCCCGGGGGGGTCAAGAGACCCAGTACTTC CASSPSSRGGQETQYF
TRBJ2-1 TRBD2 16 TRBV2 NA TGTGCCAGCAGTGATTTCCGCGGGGGTACCTACAATGAGCAGTTCTTC CASSDFRGGTYNEQFF
TRBJ1-6 TRBD1 14 TRBV7-9 many TGTGCCAGCAGCTGGGGACAGGATAATTCACCCCTCCACTTT CASSWGQDNSPLHF
TRBJ2-1 TRBD1 15 TRBV7-9 few TGTGCCAGCAGCCTAGGGACAGCCCTCCACAATGAGCAGTTCTTC CASSLGTALHNEQFF
TRBJ2-6 NA 12 TRBV30 NA TGTGCCTGGAGTGGTGGGGCCAACGTCCTGACTTTC CAWSGGANVLTF
TRBJ2-5 NA 12 TRBV15 NA TGTGCCACCAGCATGTATCGAGAGACCCAGTACTTC CATSMYRETQYF
TRBJ2-6 TRBD1 19 TRBV11-2 few TGTGCCAGCAGCACGGATCCGGGACAGGGGAAGACTGGGGCCAACGTCCTGACTTTC CASSTDPGQGKTGANVLTF
TRBJ1-5 NA 15 TRBV2 few TGTGCCAGCAGTGAACCAGGCGGAGGCTATCAGCCCCAGCATTTT CASSEPGGGYQPQHF
TRBJ1-1 NA 13 TRBV27 NA TGTGCCAGCAGTTTAGAGGGCCAAACTGAAGCTTTCTTT CASSLEGQTEAFF
TRBJ2-3 TRBD1 15 TRBV5-1 NA TGCGCCAGCAGCGATACAGGGGGCGGCGGAGATACGCAGTATTTT CASSDTGGGGDTQYF
TRBJ2-3 NA 14 TRBV2 NA TGTGCCAGCAGTGAACTGGGGGGTACAGATACGCAGTATTTT CASSELGGTDTQYF
TRBJ2-2 NA 10 TRBV23-1 few TGCGCCAGCTTTAGAGGGGAGCTGTTTTTT CASFRGELFF
TRBJ1-5 TRBD1 15 TRBV7-9 NA TGTGCCAGCAGCTCGACAGGGGGAAGCAATCAGCCCCAGCATTTT CASSSTGGSNQPQHF
TRBJ1-2 NA 13 TRBV5-6 NA TGTGCCAGCAGCTTGGACAACCTCTATGGCTACACCTTC CASSLDNLYGYTF
TRBJ1-6 TRBD1 14 TRBV7-9 once TGTGCCAGCAGCCCAGGGACAGGGGAGCCACCCCTCCACTTT CASSPGTGEPPLHF
TRBJ1-2 NA 11 TRBV29-1 NA TGCAGCGTTGAAGGGGACTATGGCTACACCTTC CSVEGDYGYTF
TRBJ1-6 NA 14 TRBV6-5 NA TGTGCCAGCAGTTACGGGGGGTCGGCCTCACCCCTCCACTTT CASSYGGSASPLHF
TRBJ2-1 TRBD2 14 TRBV6-5 NA TGTGCCAGCAGGGGACTAGCGTCCTACAATGAGCAGTTCTTC CASRGLASYNEQFF